This TCR beta chain was sequenced during a study of cytomegalovirus exposure and HLA in healthy donors. General study results and limits: Associated with cytomegalovirus, according to the listing, were 150 to 200 TCR beta chains. Reportedly, cytomegalovirus status was diagnosed with high sensitivity and specificity.

60 Vbeta and 13 Jbeta primers were used in PCR. The table came from immunoSEQ multiplex PCR; TCRdb's copy has only in-frame clones and leaves some out. The table lists some 170,000 clones, roughly 80% of them singletons. Germline values: CDR1 MGHRA, CDR2 YSYEKL. The CDR3 sequence is 13 residues long. The ends were cut back, 1 base at V and 7 bases at J, with 11 bases in the middle. A note on this clone: Its matching antigen is unknown.

Sequenced input: PBMCs. V and J are TRBV4-1 and TRBJ2-7; D is possibly TRBD1 (6 bases). This TCR was recovered from a girl aged 2 to 9 in good health and CMV-seropositive. The CDR3 region is CASSQVGAWEQYF. The CDR3 DNA follows: TGCGCCAGCAGCCAAGTGGGGGCTTGGGAGCAGTACTTC.